This T cell receptor (beta chain) was obtained from a study of cytomegalovirus exposure and HLA in healthy donors. The CDR3 is made up of 16 amino acids. V lost 6 bases to trimming and J lost 3 bases, with 18 bases between them. Germline V gene data show CDR1 as MNHEY and CDR2 as SMNVEV (reference sequence). The PCR made use of 60 Vbeta and 13 Jbeta primers. The data were produced by immunoSEQ multiplex PCR, yet TCRdb's version contains in-frame clones alone and is incomplete. The table lists approximately 210,000 clones, about three quarters of them singletons. General study points: The authors later linked a missense DCLRE1C variant to TCR beta V- and J-gene trimming. It was about 180 TCR beta chains that were listed as cytomegalovirus-associated. Cytomegalovirus status was reportedly diagnosed by the classifier with high specificity and sensitivity. Later, TCR association rates were found to vary by HLA locus, highest for DRB1 and lowest for HLA-C.

Worth noting for this clone: Its target is unknown.

The chain joins TRBV27 to TRBJ1-3; D possibly corresponds to TRBD1 (6 bases). The specimen was PBMCs. The source is a middle-aged woman in good health and CMV-seronegative. CDR3 bases: TGTGCCAGCAGCCTCACAGGGCCTATAGGTGGAAACACCATATATTTT. Encoded protein: CASSLTGPIGGNTIYF.